The 25 T cell receptor beta chains given below trace back to one sample, sequenced in a study of blood T cell repertoires in COVID-19. The method was immunoSEQ multiplex PCR; TCRdb's version includes in-frame clones alone and lacks a portion of them. The table records about 120,000 clones, about 90% of them present only once. The sample was peripheral blood. The source of these receptors is a woman aged 45-59 years with active or convalescent COVID-19.

This clone was seen only a few times. This sequence joins TRBV4-2 and TRBJ2-1; TRBD2 matches 7 bases. CDR3 length equals 16 residues. V lost 1 base, J lost 4 bases, and 7 bases stayed unmatched. From germline, CDR1 is LGHNA and CDR2 YNFKEQ. In DNA form, the CDR3 reads TGTGCCAGCAGCCAAGGGGTAGCGGGTCTTTACAATGAGCAGTTCTTC. Translation gives CASSQGVAGLYNEQFF.

This rearrangement joins TRBV9 to TRBJ1-1; D is undetermined. Germline V lookup: CDR1 SGDLS, CDR2 YYNGEE. The CDR3 length is 15 residues. V lost 0 bases and J lost 8, with 17 bases in between. CDR3 DNA sequence: TGTGCCAGCAGCGTAGCCCCCCTTGGCACCCAGGAAGCTTTCTTT. As protein: CASSVAPLGTQEAFF.

The chain employs TRBV5-1 and TRBJ2-5, with 9 bases fitting TRBD2. The junction had 6 bases not matched to a gene; V was cut back by 3 bases and J by 0 bases. There are 16 residues in the CDR3. Germline V gives CDR1 SGHRS, CDR2 YFSETQ. The DNA for the CDR3 is TGCGCCAGCAGCTGGAGGATAGCGGGAGACCAAGAGACCCAGTACTTC. It specifies CASSWRIAGDQETQYF.

This clone occurred a few times. The chain uses TRBV28 and TRBJ2-2; perhaps TRBD1 as D (6 bases). Germline V lookup: CDR1 MDHEN, CDR2 SYDVKM. V was shortened by 6 bases and J by 8 bases, with 19 bases between the two germline ends. The CDR3 has 15 residues. This CDR3 is CASRFQDRVGGELFF. The DNA for the CDR3 is TGTGCCAGCAGATTTCAGGACAGAGTCGGAGGGGAGCTGTTTTTT.

The count of this clone is one. This chain joins TRBV28 and TRBJ2-7; perhaps TRBD2 as D (5 bases). This CDR3 has 12 amino acids. Germline assignment: CDR1 MDHEN and CDR2 SYDVKM. The V gene lost 2 bases and the J gene lost 5 bases, with 7 bases spanning the gap. The CDR3 DNA is TGTGCCAGCAGTTTACTAGCCGACGAGCAGTACTTC. It encodes CASSLLADEQYF.

This chain uses TRBV28 with TRBJ1-1; the match to TRBD1 covers 7 bases. Germline CDR1 reads MDHEN; CDR2 reads SYDVKM. The junction had 8 bases not matched to a gene; V was cut back by 7 bases and J by 0 bases. The CDR3 sequence is 15 residues long. The CDR3 is CASNILGQMNTEAFF. In DNA, the CDR3 is TGTGCCAGCAATATCCTGGGACAGATGAACACTGAAGCTTTCTTT. The full variable domain, rest sourced from reference TRBV28 and TRBJ1-1, is DVKVTQSSRYLVKRTGEKVFLECVQDMDHENMFWYRQDPGLGLRLIYFSYDVKMKEKGDIPEGYSVSREKKERFSLILESASTNQTSMYLCASNILGQMNTEAFFGQGTRLTVV.

V usage is TRBV27 and J usage is TRBJ2-1, with D unclear. Germline V gene data show CDR1 as MNHEY and CDR2 as SMNVEV (reference sequence). With 7 bases removed from V and 8 bases from J, the gap between germline ends came to 9 bases. CDR3 length: 11 residues. CDR3 loop: CASIYSDEQFF. The CDR3 bases are TGTGCCAGCATTTATTCAGATGAGCAGTTCTTC.

This rearrangement joins TRBV6-1 to TRBJ1-4, with unresolved D. V dropped 3 bases and J dropped 8 bases, with 4 bases sitting between them. From germline, CDR1 is MNHNS and CDR2 SASEGT. This CDR3 region has 11 residues. In DNA, the CDR3 is TGTGCCAGCAGTGAGAGGGAAAAACTGTTTTTT. It is translated as CASSEREKLFF.

The chain recombines TRBV4-1 with TRBJ2-1; 9 bases are a match to TRBD2. The CDR3 is 15 amino acids. Germline-derived CDR1 and CDR2 are MGHRA and YSYEKL. Losses at the gene ends were 4 bases for V and 1 base for J; bases not matched to a gene: 2. CDR3 coding DNA: TGCGCCAGCAGCCCAACTAGCGGGTCCTACAATGAGCAGTTCTTC. It codes for CASSPTSGSYNEQFF.

The rearrangement joins TRBV12-3 or TRBV12-4 to TRBJ1-2; D is unresolved. Trimming stripped 3 bases from V and 6 bases from J, with 8 bases between. This CDR3 spans 12 amino acids. CDR3 bases: TGTGCCAGCAGTTTCGGTCGCAATGGCTACACCTTC. Protein: CASSFGRNGYTF.

The rearrangement uses TRBV3-1 (or the pseudogene TRBV3-2) and TRBJ2-7, with 8 bases lining up with TRBD2. The CDR3 runs 17 residues. The J segment lost 1 base and the V segment lost 6 bases, leaving 14 bases of the junction unmatched. The V gene's germline CDR1 is LGHDT and CDR2 YNNKEL (reference sequence). CDR3 sequence: CASSPYRQVAGSYEQYF. The CDR3 DNA reads TGTGCCAGCAGTCCGTACCGACAGGTAGCGGGATCCTACGAGCAGTACTTC.

In DNA, the CDR3 is TGTGCCAGCAGCCCAGGGTTTACTAATGAAAAACTGTTTTTT. This codes for CASSPGFTNEKLFF. The chain joins TRBV5-5 to TRBJ1-4, with a tentative D call TRBD1 (5 bases). The CDR3 is made up of 14 amino acids. V was cut by 4 bases and J by 2 bases, with 9 bases left in between. Germline CDR1 is SGHKS and CDR2 is YYEKEE (reference sequence).

V and J are TRBV19 and TRBJ1-4, with D unresolved. This CDR3 comprises 14 residues. CDR1 is LNHDA, CDR2 SQIVND, per germline (reference sequence). V was cut by 4 bases and J by 8 bases, with 14 bases left in between. CDR3 sequence (DNA): TGTGCCAGTAGTAAAGAGCAGGAAGGAGAAAAACTGTTTTTT. This gives the protein CASSKEQEGEKLFF.

V usage is TRBV6-1 and J usage is TRBJ2-3; TRBD1 might be the D (5 bases). Germline V gene sequence: CDR1 MNHNS, CDR2 SASEGT. This CDR3 is 14 amino acids long. The V end was cut by 3 bases, the J end by 3 bases, with 10 bases between. The CDR3 coding sequence is TGTGCCAGCAGTGACCCGGCAGGGACAGATACGCAGTATTTT. The encoded protein is CASSDPAGTDTQYF.

This clone was observed a handful of times. The J gene is TRBJ1-5, the V gene TRBV28; possibly TRBD1 for D (6 bases). Germline V gives CDR1 MDHEN, CDR2 SYDVKM. CDR3 length: 12 residues. Trimming cost V 3 bases and J 7 bases, with 7 bases left between them. This CDR3 is CASSLGQQPQHF. CDR3 DNA: TGTGCCAGCAGTTTGGGACAACAGCCCCAGCATTTT. Based on the CDR3 plus reference TRBV28 and TRBJ1-5, the full variable domain is DVKVTQSSRYLVKRTGEKVFLECVQDMDHENMFWYRQDPGLGLRLIYFSYDVKMKEKGDIPEGYSVSREKKERFSLILESASTNQTSMYLCASSLGQQPQHFGDGTRLSIL.

This rearrangement joins TRBV19 to TRBJ2-2; no clear D. The CDR3 is 14 residues long. Germline V gene lookup returns CDR1 LNHDA and CDR2 SQIVND (reference sequence). V was clipped by 5 bases and J by 1 base, with 8 bases between them. The CDR3 bases are TGTGCCAGTAGTGCCCACAGGAACACCGGGGAGCTGTTTTTT. This translates into CASSAHRNTGELFF.

The chain carries TRBV24-1 and TRBJ1-2; unclear D gene. The CDR3 length is 14 residues. Trimming removed 1 base at V and 4 bases at J, with 9 bases between. Germline V gene data show CDR1 as KGHDR and CDR2 as SFDVKD. This CDR3 is CATSDFPRSYGYTF. CDR3 DNA: TGTGCCACCAGTGATTTCCCCAGGTCCTATGGCTACACCTTC.

The rearrangement links TRBV19 to TRBJ2-1, with 7 bases matching TRBD2. The CDR3 length is 15 residues. Looked up from germline, CDR1 is LNHDA and CDR2 is SQIVND (reference sequence). V lost 4 bases to trimming and J lost 1 base; unmatched junction nucleotides: 4. CDR3 in DNA: TGTGCCAGTAGTACGGAGGGAGGGTCCTACAATGAGCAGTTCTTC. It codes for CASSTEGGSYNEQFF. Variable domain in full (rest from reference TRBV19 and TRBJ2-1): DGGITQSPKYLFRKEGQNVTLSCEQNLNHDAMYWYRQDPGQGLRLIYYSQIVNDFQKGDIAEGYSVSREKKESFPLTVTSAQKNPTAFYLCASSTEGGSYNEQFFGPGTRLTVL.

The V call is TRBV5-4, the J call TRBJ2-3, with 7 nucleotides matching TRBD2. The CDR3 is made up of 15 amino acids. Germline assignment: CDR1 SGHNT and CDR2 YYREEE (reference sequence). V lost 4 bases, J lost 0 bases, and 5 bases stayed unmatched. CDR3 sequence: CASSTSAASTDTQYF. CDR3 coding DNA: TGTGCCAGCAGCACTAGCGCTGCTAGCACAGATACGCAGTATTTT.

V and J are TRBV11-2 and TRBJ2-5, with D possibly being TRBD1 (6 bases). Trimming shortened V by 1 base and J by 7 bases, and 16 bases separated the two germline ends. Germline assignment: CDR1 SGHAT and CDR2 FQNNGV. The CDR3 sequence is 15 residues long. CDR3 DNA sequence: TGTGCCAGCAGCTTAGGCCGCCAGGGGATTGGGACCCAGTACTTC. Residues: CASSLGRQGIGTQYF.

The chain uses TRBV28 and TRBJ1-2; D unclear. This CDR3 region has 15 residues. CDR1 MDHEN and CDR2 SYDVKM come from the germline V gene. V was trimmed by 3 bases and J by 8 bases, leaving 19 bases between them. Here the CDR3 DNA reads TGTGCCAGCAGTTTTAGATTGGACCTCCCGGGGGGCTACACCTTC. Amino acid sequence: CASSFRLDLPGGYTF.

This chain joins TRBV18 and TRBJ2-3, with 14 bases lining up with TRBD2. Looked up from germline, CDR1 is KGHSH and CDR2 is LQKENI. The V segment lost 6 bases and the J segment 5 bases; nucleotides outside the gene matches: 13. This CDR3 region has 18 residues. CDR3 region: CASSQTRSGTSGRDTQYF. The CDR3 DNA is TGTGCCAGCTCTCAAACCAGATCCGGGACTAGCGGGAGAGATACGCAGTATTTT. The full variable domain, with the rest looked up from reference TRBV18 and TRBJ2-3, is NAGVMQNPRHLVRRRGQEARLRCSPMKGHSHVYWYRQLPEEGLKFMVYLQKENIIDESGMPKERFSAEFPKEGPSILRIQQVVRGDSAAYFCASSQTRSGTSGRDTQYFGPGTRLTVL.

The chain carries TRBV2 and TRBJ2-1, with TRBD2 identical over 8 bases. The CDR3 has 14 residues. Germline CDR1 and CDR2: SNHLY and FYNNEI. V shed 7 bases and J 5 bases; nucleotides not matched to a gene: 7. CDR3 DNA: TGTGCCAGCAACTGGGGACTAGACGACAATGAGCAGTTCTTC. Translation: CASNWGLDDNEQFF.

This chain links TRBV7-9 with TRBJ2-5; D might be TRBD2 (7 bases). There are 13 residues in the CDR3. V was shortened by 7 bases and J by 5 bases, with 14 bases between the two germline ends. The germline V gene has CDR1 SEHNR and CDR2 FQNEAQ (reference sequence). The DNA of the CDR3 is TGTGCCAGCACCCAAGGGGGGGTTGAGACCCAGTACTTC. Protein sequence: CASTQGGVETQYF. The full variable domain, completed using reference TRBV7-9 and TRBJ2-5, is DTGVSQNPRHKITKRGQNVTFRCDPISEHNRLYWYRQTLGQGPEFLTYFQNEAQLEKSRLLSDRFSAERPKGSFSTLEIQRTEQGDSAMYLCASTQGGVETQYFGPGTRLLVL.

The chain links TRBV4-1 to TRBJ2-1; 11 positions match TRBD2. Looked up from germline, CDR1 is MGHRA and CDR2 is YSYEKL. This CDR3 has 15 residues. V lost 0 bases and J lost 9; bases outside the gene matches: 4. CDR3 region: CASSQDLLAGAEQFF. The CDR3 coding sequence is TGCGCCAGCAGCCAAGATCTACTAGCGGGAGCTGAGCAGTTCTTC.